Listed below are T cell receptor beta chains from one sample, sequenced in a study of blood T cell repertoires in COVID-19. TCRdb keeps only in-frame clones here, not all; method: immunoSEQ multiplex PCR. The profile covers 150,000 to 200,000 clones, with around 86% appearing a single time and around 7% taken by the ten largest. Source material: peripheral blood. The receptors here all came from a man aged 40-49 years with acute or convalescent COVID-19. Each CDR3 is given with its conserved first and last residue. D genes are given only for firm matches. Clone size is not always given. Where it is, it says once, few, many or a class for expanded clones.

TRBV6-6	TRBD1	once	TRBJ1-5	TGTGCCAGCAGTTGGGGTGGACAGGGGCATCAGCCCCAGCATTTT	CASSWGGQGHQPQHF
TRBV13	TRBD2	-	TRBJ2-1	TGTGCCAGCAGCTTTGGGCTAGCGGGGGGCTACAATGAGCAGTTCTTC	CASSFGLAGGYNEQFF
TRBV5-4	TRBD2	-	TRBJ2-1	TGTGCCAGCAGCTTGGCAGAACGGGGGGGTTACAATGAGCAGTTCTTC	CASSLAERGGYNEQFF
TRBV19	TRBD1	-	TRBJ1-4	TGTGCCAGTAACCCCACATCGGGACAGTATAATGAAAAACTGTTTTTT	CASNPTSGQYNEKLFF
TRBV19	TRBD1	-	TRBJ1-1	TGTGCCAGTAGTATGGCGGACAGGGGGCGCCAAGCTTTCTTT	CASSMADRGRQAFF
TRBV2	TRBD1	-	TRBJ2-7	TGTGCCATTATAGGGGGACAGACCGAGCAGTACTTC	CAIIGGQTEQYF
TRBV12-3/TRBV12-4	-	-	TRBJ2-7	TGTGCCAGCAGTTTGGGTGGCGGGCTCGCGGGGTACTTC	CASSLGGGLAGYF
TRBV7-9	-	-	TRBJ1-2	TGTGCCAGCAGCCAGGACAGCTTTAACTATGGCTACACCTTC	CASSQDSFNYGYTF
TRBV5-1	TRBD1	-	TRBJ1-6	TGCGCCAGCAGCTTGGCCGCAGGGGGTAGTTCACCCCTCCACTTT	CASSLAAGGSSPLHF
TRBV5-1	-	-	TRBJ2-7	TGCGCCAGCAGCTTGGGAGATGGACAGCCCTCCTACGAGCAGTACTTC	CASSLGDGQPSYEQYF
TRBV4-2	-	-	TRBJ1-4	TGTGCCAGCAGCCAAGATGGTCTACTACAGGGTAATAATGAAAAACTGTTTTTT	CASSQDGLLQGNNEKLFF
TRBV28	-	-	TRBJ1-2	TGTGCCAGCAGTCCGACAGCTACCTATGGCTACACCTTC	CASSPTATYGYTF
TRBV18	-	-	TRBJ1-3	TGTGCCAGCTCCCAATTACGGGACTCTGGAAACACCATATATTTT	CASSQLRDSGNTIYF
TRBV7-2	TRBD2	-	TRBJ2-3	TGTGCCAGCAGCTTAGGGACTAGCGGGTGGAATACGCAGTATTTT	CASSLGTSGWNTQYF
TRBV4-1	TRBD1	once	TRBJ1-3	TGCGCCAGCAGCCAAACTCCGGCATCCGGGACAGCAGGAAACACCATATATTTT	CASSQTPASGTAGNTIYF
TRBV9	TRBD1	-	TRBJ1-5	TGTGCCAGCAGCGAGGGACAGGGGTACAATCAGCCCCAGCATTTT	CASSEGQGYNQPQHF
TRBV18	-	-	TRBJ2-1	TGTGCCAGCTCACTTGGCAGGGAGGCTGAGCAGTTCTTC	CASSLGREAEQFF
TRBV30	TRBD1	-	TRBJ1-2	TGTGCCTGGAGTGTTACAGGGGGGTGGGCCTATGGCTACACCTTC	CAWSVTGGWAYGYTF
TRBV5-1	-	-	TRBJ1-1	TGCGCCAGCAGCTTGGCGGGGGGCCCTCCCATGAACACTGAAGCTTTCTTT	CASSLAGGPPMNTEAFF
TRBV5-1	TRBD2	-	TRBJ2-3	TGCGCCAGCTCGCGGGGGGGAACAGATACGCAGTATTTT	CASSRGGTDTQYF
TRBV5-5	-	-	TRBJ1-1	TGTGCCAGCAGCTTTGACCACAGGTTGGGCCTCGCCGAAGCTTTCTTT	CASSFDHRLGLAEAFF
TRBV15	TRBD2	-	TRBJ2-5	TGTGCCACCAGCAGAGCGGGGGGTCCACAAGAGACCCAGTACTTC	CATSRAGGPQETQYF
TRBV12-3/TRBV12-4	-	-	TRBJ2-1	TGTGCCAGCAGTTTAGTACTGTTCAATGAGCAGTTCTTC	CASSLVLFNEQFF
TRBV28	-	-	TRBJ1-2	TGTGCCAGCAGTTTACGTGGGCGGGTTAACTATGGCTACACCTTC	CASSLRGRVNYGYTF
TRBV18	-	-	TRBJ1-3	TGTGCCAGCTCACCACTTCCCCTGGCGGGAAGCTCTGGAAACACCATATATTTT	CASSPLPLAGSSGNTIYF
TRBV28	-	-	TRBJ1-1	TGTGCCAGCAGTTTAAGCGGGGTGTACACTGAAGCTTTCTTT	CASSLSGVYTEAFF
TRBV5-1	TRBD1	-	TRBJ2-3	TGCGCCAGCAGCCCCAGGGACAGGCGCACAGATACGCAGTATTTT	CASSPRDRRTDTQYF
TRBV24-1	-	-	TRBJ2-2	TGTGCCACCAGTGATTTGCAATTTGCGGGGAACACCGGGGAGCTGTTTTTT	CATSDLQFAGNTGELFF
TRBV4-1	-	-	TRBJ1-4	TGCGCCAGCAGCCAAGGGCCTACAGCAACTAATGAAAAACTGTTTTTT	CASSQGPTATNEKLFF
TRBV5-6	TRBD2	-	TRBJ2-3	TGTGCCAGCAGCCTTACCGGGACTAGCGGGGCGTATACGCAGTATTTT	CASSLTGTSGAYTQYF
TRBV14	-	-	TRBJ2-5	TGTGCCAGCAGCCAACTGACAGGTCGGTTCGGGCAAGAGACCCAGTACTTC	CASSQLTGRFGQETQYF
TRBV7-9	-	-	TRBJ2-7	TGTGCCAGCAGCTTAGCGGGGGGATACGAGCAGTACTTC	CASSLAGGYEQYF
TRBV2	TRBD1	-	TRBJ1-5	TGTGCCAGTGGCTCTGACAGGGATACTCAGCCCCAGCATTTT	CASGSDRDTQPQHF
TRBV6-5	TRBD2	-	TRBJ2-3	TGTGCCAGCAGTAAGGGACTAGTGGATACAGATACGCAGTATTTT	CASSKGLVDTDTQYF
TRBV7-2	-	-	TRBJ2-1	TGTGCCAGCAGCTTAGTTAAGGGGGGGCAATACAATGAGCAGTTCTTC	CASSLVKGGQYNEQFF
TRBV7-6	TRBD1	-	TRBJ1-6	TGTGCCAGCAGCCACGAGCAACAGGGGCTGGGTTCACCCCTCCACTTT	CASSHEQQGLGSPLHF
TRBV5-1	-	-	TRBJ1-1	TGCGCCAGCAGCTTGGAGCAGGACACTGAAGCTTTCTTT	CASSLEQDTEAFF
TRBV7-9	TRBD2	once	TRBJ2-5	TGTGCCAGCAGCTTCGGAGTTAGCGGGGGGCCCCTCATTGAGACCCAGTACTTC	CASSFGVSGGPLIETQYF
TRBV3-1/TRBV3-2	TRBD1	-	TRBJ1-2	TGTGCCAGCAGCCTACGACAGGGGGCGAGTGTGAATGGCTACACCTTC	CASSLRQGASVNGYTF
TRBV2	-	once	TRBJ1-4	TGTGCCAGCAGTGGGGACTCGGCTCGGGTTGAAAAACTGTTTTTT	CASSGDSARVEKLFF
TRBV4-3	TRBD2	-	TRBJ2-6	TGCGCCAGCAGCCAAGATCCGGGGGGGGCTTCCGCCTCTGGGGCCAACGTCCTGACTTTC	CASSQDPGGASASGANVLTF